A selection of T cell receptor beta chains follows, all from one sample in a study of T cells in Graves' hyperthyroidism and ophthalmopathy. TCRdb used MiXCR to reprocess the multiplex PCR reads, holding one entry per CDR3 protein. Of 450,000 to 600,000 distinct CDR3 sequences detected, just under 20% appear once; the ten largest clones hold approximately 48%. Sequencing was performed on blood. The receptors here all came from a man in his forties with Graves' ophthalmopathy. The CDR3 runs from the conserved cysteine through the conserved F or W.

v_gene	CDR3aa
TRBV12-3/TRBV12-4	CASSLGTHNQETQYF
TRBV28	CASGTGFSPLHF
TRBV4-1	CASSPTGTDYGYTF
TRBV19	CASSMSMERVFYGYTF
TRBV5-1	CASSLEVRRATTGELFF
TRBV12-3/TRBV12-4	CASSLRQFTSGANVLTF
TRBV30	CALGETNEKLFF
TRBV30	CAWSTPDRVGPQHF
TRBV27	CASSSHELGYNEQFF
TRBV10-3	CAISESGSPLHF
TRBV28	CASSPLGPNYNEQFF
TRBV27	CASKSTNAGNQPQHF
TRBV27	CASAIRTTSGNQPQHF
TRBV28	CASSSHGASTDTQYF
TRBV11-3	CASSTGLAGIQETQYF
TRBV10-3	CAITPDLSSYNEQFF
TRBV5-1	CASSLGPSITGANVLTF
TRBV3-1	CASKLSQGARVKAFF
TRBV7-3	CASSLIGTGDYEQYF
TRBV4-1	CASSQDPGPDTEAFF
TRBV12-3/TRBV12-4	CASSPADRGTDTQYF
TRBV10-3	CAARTGGEKLFF
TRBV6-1	CASSPGGFGYTF
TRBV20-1	CSAMGLLRNEQYF
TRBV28	CASRRDRGFTNEKLFF
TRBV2	CASIEGADSYNEQFF
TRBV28	CASILAGATGNNEKLFF
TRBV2	CASTRRTTSYEQYF
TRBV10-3	CAISKGRGRTEAFF
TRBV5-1	CASSLGSPGELFF
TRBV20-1	CSARDGRAGGPQETQYF
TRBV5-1	CASSLGHSVYEQYF
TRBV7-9	CASRLGQGSYEQYF
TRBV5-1	CASSTGQESFTYGYTF
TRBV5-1	CASSDSGSRENEQFF
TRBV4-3	CASSQVFDQETQYF
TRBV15	CATSRAREGPYNEQFF
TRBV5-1	CASSFRPNLPGQVNGYTF
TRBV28	CASRQGPNEQFF
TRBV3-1	CASSPRGISNQPQHF
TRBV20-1	CSVSSGTGVGETQYF